The 26 T cell receptor beta chains below all came from one sample that was sequenced in a study of blood T cells in healthy people across ages. The second PCR ran roughly 6 to 11 cycles with a sample-barcoded 5' primer and J-beta primers. TCRdb reprocessed the 5' RACE reads via MiXCR and lists one record per CDR3 protein. The sample includes about 1.5 million distinct CDR3 sequences, roughly two fifths of them seen just once. What was sequenced was blood. The receptors stem from a woman under 30 in good health.

The table lists this clonotype with a few counts. V usage is TRBV4-2 and J usage is TRBJ1-2; 8 positions match TRBD1. The CDR3 consists of 15 residues. The ends lost 4 bases at V and 3 bases at J; junction bases unmatched: 7. The germline CDR1 and CDR2 sequences are LGHNA and YNFKEQ. The CDR3 region is CASSPTTGADYGYTF. The CDR3 nucleotides are TGTGCCAGCAGCCCTACGACAGGGGCGGACTATGGCTACACCTTC.

V gene TRBV10-3 combines with J gene TRBJ2-1; a possible D gene is TRBD1 (5 bases). CDR3 length equals 21 residues. Per the germline V gene, CDR1 is ENHRY and CDR2 is SYGVKD. V was pared by 6 bases and J by 0 bases, with 30 bases between. CDR3 in amino acids: CAISYPTAVDKPYSSYNEQFF. The CDR3 DNA sequence: TGTGCCATCAGCTACCCCACGGCGGTGGACAAACCGTATAGCTCCTACAATGAGCAGTTCTTC.

This chain links TRBV7-9 with TRBJ2-1; a possible D gene is TRBD2 (6 bases). CDR3 length: 17 residues. V was cut by 4 bases and J by 3 bases, with 19 bases left in between. Germline CDR1 SEHNR, CDR2 FQNEAQ (reference sequence). CDR3 sequence reads: CASSSSFGLAVYNEQFF. The CDR3 coding sequence is TGTGCCAGCAGCTCTAGTTTTGGATTAGCGGTCTACAATGAGCAGTTCTTC.

This clonotype has ten or more counts. CDR3 amino acids: CSAPGWTGDRYEQYF. The CDR3 nucleotides are TGCAGCGCTCCAGGTTGGACAGGGGATCGGTACGAGCAGTACTTC. The V gene is TRBV29-1, the J gene TRBJ2-7, with 9 bases that match TRBD1. Germline V gene sequence: CDR1 SQVTM, CDR2 ANQGSEA. The CDR3 has 15 residues. V lost 7 bases to trimming and J lost 4 bases; unmatched junction nucleotides: 14.

This clonotype was counted between two and nine times. CDR3 residues: CATSRDIGRVEQFF. DNA for the CDR3: TGTGCCACCAGCAGAGATATTGGGCGGGTTGAGCAGTTCTTC. The chain uses TRBV15 and TRBJ2-1, with D tentatively TRBD2 (5 bases). V dropped 0 bases and J dropped 9 bases, with 12 bases sitting between them. Germline V gene lookup returns CDR1 LNHNV and CDR2 YYDKDF (reference sequence). There are 14 residues in the CDR3.

At least ten counts were recorded for this clonotype. V is TRBV7-2 and J is TRBJ2-5, with D perhaps TRBD1 (5 bases). Trimming cost V 7 bases and J 4 bases, with 13 bases left between them. The CDR3 loop spans 13 amino acids. Germline lookup yields CDR1 SGHTA and CDR2 FQGNSA. The CDR3 reads CASTQNRGETQYF. The CDR3 region has the DNA TGTGCCAGCACCCAAAATAGGGGAGAGACCCAGTACTTC.

The gene calls are TRBV15 and TRBJ1-1; no definite D call. The V and J ends lost 0 bases and 6 bases respectively, with 11 bases between them. Germline loops: CDR1 LNHNV, CDR2 YYDKDF (reference sequence). This CDR3 has 14 residues. CDR3 residues: CATSRDPKDSEAFF. Here the CDR3 DNA reads TGTGCCACCAGCAGAGACCCGAAAGACTCTGAAGCTTTCTTT. Based on the CDR3 plus reference TRBV15 and TRBJ1-1, the full variable domain is DAMVIQNPRYQVTQFGKPVTLSCSQTLNHNVMYWYQQKSSQAPKLLFHYYDKDFNNEADTPDNFQSRRPNTSFCFLDIRSPGLGDTAMYLCATSRDPKDSEAFFGQGTRLTVV.

CDR3 sequence: CASSEKPGGAYNEQYF. CDR3 coding DNA: TGTGCCAGCAGCGAAAAGCCAGGGGGCGCCTACAATGAGCAGTACTTC. This rearrangement joins TRBV7-2 to TRBJ2-1; 8 bases align to TRBD1. The better agreement between TRBJ2-7 and the DNA end casts doubt on the J call. Per the germline V gene, CDR1 is SGHTA and CDR2 is FQGNSA. The CDR3 consists of 16 residues.

This chain joins TRBV7-9 and TRBJ2-1, with D perhaps matching TRBD1 (6 bases). V was cut by 1 base and J by 7 bases, with 14 bases left in between. CDR1 is SEHNR and CDR2 is FQNEAQ in the germline V gene (reference sequence). The length of the CDR3 is 15 residues. The DNA of the CDR3 is TGTGCCAGCAGCTTAGATGCAATGAGGGGGAATGAGCAGTTCTTC. It encodes CASSLDAMRGNEQFF.

This chain uses TRBV9 with TRBJ2-3, with 9 bases lining up with TRBD2. Trimming removed 1 base from V and 1 base from J; junction bases left unmatched: 4. Germline V gene sequence: CDR1 SGDLS, CDR2 YYNGEE. This CDR3 has 16 amino acids. CDR3 sequence (DNA): TGTGCCAGCAGCGTACTAGCGGGGACGGGCACAGATACGCAGTATTTT. Protein sequence: CASSVLAGTGTDTQYF.

Only a few counts were recorded for this clonotype. V and J are TRBV19 and TRBJ1-2; weak D call: TRBD1 (5 bases). The CDR3 spans 12 residues. V was trimmed by 8 bases and J by 4 bases, leaving 11 bases between them. Germline-derived CDR1 and CDR2 are LNHDA and SQIVND (reference sequence). The CDR3 spells CASSDIPYGYTF. The CDR3 DNA follows: TGTGCCAGTTCGGACATTCCCTATGGCTACACCTTC.

The chain combines TRBV6-2 or TRBV6-3 with TRBJ1-4, with D perhaps matching TRBD1 (5 bases). The CDR3 has 16 amino acids. V lost 6 bases to trimming and J lost 4 bases, with 18 bases between them. The germline CDR1 and CDR2 sequences are MNHEY and SVGEGT. The CDR3: CASRPQRDRSNEKLFF. The CDR3 region has the DNA TGTGCCAGCAGACCGCAACGTGACAGAAGTAATGAAAAACTGTTTTTT.

This clonotype was picked up a small number of times. The rearrangement joins TRBV12-5 to TRBJ1-1; TRBD1 might be the D (6 bases). The CDR3 sequence is 14 residues long. Trimming cost V 9 bases and J 1 base, with 15 bases left between them. Germline V gene data show CDR1 as LGHNT and CDR2 as FRNRAP. CDR3 in DNA: TGTGCTAGCCAGAAGGGACAAACGAACACTGAAGCTTTCTTT. Its protein is CASQKGQTNTEAFF.

This clonotype was recorded a few times. The chain uses TRBV4-3 and TRBJ2-6; D remains unclear. The germline V gene encodes CDR1 LGHNA and CDR2 YSLEER. The CDR3 contains 15 residues. V was clipped by 1 base and J by 7 bases, with 11 bases between them. CDR3 sequence: CASSQVIGGANVLTF. The CDR3 region has the DNA TGCGCCAGCAGCCAAGTCATCGGTGGAGCCAACGTCCTGACTTTC.

This clonotype was recorded a few times. This chain connects TRBV11-2 to TRBJ2-3; TRBD2 matches at 8 bases. This CDR3 has 15 residues. The junction had 8 bases not matched to a gene; V was cut back by 7 bases and J by 2 bases. The germline V gene encodes CDR1 SGHAT and CDR2 FQNNGV. Here the CDR3 DNA reads TGTGCCAGCACCGCGTTCGGGAGGGACACAGATACGCAGTATTTT. Translation gives CASTAFGRDTDTQYF.

The rearrangement joins TRBV25-1 to TRBJ2-7; 7 bases fit TRBD1. Germline values: CDR1 MGHDK, CDR2 SYGVNS. The CDR3 has 15 amino acids. Unmatched junction bases numbered 5, after V lost 2 bases and J lost 1 base. The DNA of the CDR3 is TGTGCCAGCAGTGAACCAGGGGGACAGTCCTACGAGCAGTACTTC. Its translation is CASSEPGGQSYEQYF.

This clonotype has just a few counts. The V call is TRBV20-1, the J call TRBJ1-2, with TRBD1 identical over 7 bases. The CDR3 has 15 residues. Germline V gene data show CDR1 as DFQATT and CDR2 as SNEGSKA (reference sequence). V lost 1 base to trimming and J lost 5 bases; unmatched junction nucleotides: 10. Here the CDR3 reads CSARAERGPPYGYTF. CDR3 bases: TGCAGTGCTAGAGCAGAAAGGGGGCCGCCGTATGGCTACACCTTC.

This clonotype was seen a few times. CDR3 amino acids: CASSFSGRKYNEQFF. In DNA form, the CDR3 reads TGTGCCAGCAGTTTTAGCGGGAGGAAGTACAATGAGCAGTTCTTC. The chain joins TRBV12-3 or TRBV12-4 to TRBJ2-1, with 10 positions matching TRBD2. The CDR3 contains 15 residues. Trimming took 3 bases from V and 4 from J; bases not matched to a gene: 3.

The genes are TRBV28 and TRBJ2-5; D unresolved. V was trimmed by 2 bases and J by 5 bases, leaving 6 bases between them. CDR1 and CDR2 from the germline V gene are MDHEN and SYDVKM. The CDR3 is made up of 12 amino acids. The CDR3 coding sequence is TGTGCCAGCAGTTTAGACACGGAGACCCAGTACTTC. This translates into CASSLDTETQYF.

In its sample, this clonotype was seen a few times. The genes are TRBV7-6 and TRBJ2-5, with TRBD2 matching 7 bases. Matching the DNA end better, TRBJ2-7 makes the J call doubtful. CDR3 size: 15 residues. Germline lookup yields CDR1 SGHVS and CDR2 FNYEAQ. The CDR3 nucleotides are TGTGCCAGCAGCTTAGATTGGTCGGGAGGTAACGAGCAGTACTTC. As protein: CASSLDWSGGNEQYF.

The table lists this clonotype with a few counts. This chain connects TRBV3-1 to TRBJ1-2, with TRBD1 as a possible D gene (6 bases). The V gene's germline CDR1 is LGHDT and CDR2 YNNKEL (reference sequence). This CDR3 contains 12 residues. The germline V and J ends were trimmed by 4 bases and 13 bases, with 16 bases remaining between them. The CDR3 nucleotides read TGTGCCAGCAGCCCCCACAACAGGGTTTTCACCTTC. Translation: CASSPHNRVFTF.

This clonotype was found once. V is TRBV6-2 or TRBV6-3 and J is TRBJ2-1; TRBD2 aligns across 11 bases. Germline V gene data show CDR1 as MNHEY and CDR2 as SVGEGT. The J segment lost 8 bases and the V segment lost 6 bases, leaving 9 bases of the junction unmatched. This CDR3 has 15 amino acids. The CDR3: CASRPSGRRPHEQFF. As DNA, the CDR3 is TGTGCCAGCAGACCTAGCGGGAGGAGGCCCCATGAGCAGTTCTTC.

The chain combines TRBV4-2 with TRBJ2-1; 15 nucleotides match TRBD2. J gave up 2 bases and V 1 base, and 9 bases lay outside the gene matches. Germline V gives CDR1 LGHNA, CDR2 YNFKEQ. The CDR3 spans 20 residues. CDR3 DNA sequence: TGTGCCAGCAGCCAAGCCAGGACTAGCGGGAGGGCCACCCCCTACAATGAGCAGTTCTTC. This translates into CASSQARTSGRATPYNEQFF.

This clonotype was seen a handful of times. The genes are TRBV4-2 and TRBJ1-4; D may be TRBD1 (5 bases). The V and J ends lost 4 bases and 2 bases respectively, with 17 bases between them. CDR3 length equals 17 residues. The germline V gene encodes CDR1 LGHNA and CDR2 YNFKEQ. In DNA, the CDR3 is TGTGCCAGCAGCCGACGCCCTTTCGGGGGGACTAATGAAAAACTGTTTTTT. Protein product: CASSRRPFGGTNEKLFF.

The chain joins TRBV27 to TRBJ1-1, with 9 bases identical to TRBD1. Germline CDR1 reads MNHEY; CDR2 reads SMNVEV (reference sequence). Trimming removed 0 bases from V and 3 bases from J; junction bases left unmatched: 5. This CDR3 has 16 amino acids. The CDR3 region is CASSLSGDRDYTEAFF. The CDR3 coding sequence is TGTGCCAGCAGTTTATCTGGGGACAGGGATTACACTGAAGCTTTCTTT.

This clonotype was seen a handful of times. The chain has TRBV7-2 and TRBJ2-5, with 10 bases lining up with TRBD1. The ends lost 8 bases at V and 4 bases at J; junction bases unmatched: 7. Germline V lookup: CDR1 SGHTA, CDR2 FQGNSA. There are 14 residues in the CDR3. CDR3 amino acids: CASRLTGGGETQYF. The CDR3 DNA follows: TGTGCCAGCCGATTGACAGGGGGCGGAGAGACCCAGTACTTC.